The clone carrying this TCR beta chain has just one count. CDR1 and CDR2 from the germline V gene are SGHNT and YYREEE (reference sequence). The CDR3 covers 15 residues. The V and J ends lost 1 base and 1 base respectively, with 12 bases between them. This sample is part of a study of blood T cell repertoires in COVID-19. For the study at large: Acute and convalescent COVID-19 specimens originated in the United States, Italy and Spain. PBMCs, B-cell-depleted T cells, or T cells were the source of the cDNA or gDNA that made up the material.

Original processing notes: For nucleated cells, counts were estimated from reference gene primer amplification. Libraries were prepared by immunoSEQ multiplex PCR; TCRdb keeps only in-frame clonotypes and omits some of them. For V, J and clone size, that table is used; D and trimming come from the DNA. The sample has about 80,000 clones, 70% to 90% seen once. Input material: peripheral blood. The V and J genes are TRBV5-4 and TRBJ2-7; weak D call: TRBD2 (6 bases). The sequence came from a woman older than 75 with acute or convalescent COVID-19. CDR3 coding DNA: TGTGCCAGCAGCTTGATGGGACTTTCGTCCTACGAGCAGTACTTC. Translated: CASSLMGLSSYEQYF. The complete variable domain, with remaining parts taken from reference TRBV5-4 and TRBJ2-7, reads ETGVTQSPTHLIKTRGQQVTLRCSSQSGHNTVSWYQQALGQGPQFIFQYYREEENGRGNFPPRFSGLQFPNYSSELNVNALELDDSALYLCASSLMGLSSYEQYFGPGTRLTVT.